A single sample gave rise to the 31 T cell receptor beta chains below, sequenced in a study of T cell changes during pregnancy in multiple sclerosis (dated by TCRdb to about 2019). Preparation of the library involved the immunoSEQ multiplex PCR assay. TCRdb carries this immuneACCESS record with in-frame sequences only. Its versions omit some clonotypes, under half of them owing to an unresolved V gene in the studies checked, with the rest unexplained. The table for this sample lists some 99,000 clones; about 91% of them were counted only once. About 2% of the sample goes to the ten largest clones. The specimen was peripheral blood, collected after pregnancy. Source of these receptors: a female donor in good health, enrolled as a control in a pregnancy study.

The chain couples TRBV7-8 to TRBJ2-6; tentative D call: TRBD1 (6 bases). With 5 bases removed from V and 11 bases from J, the gap between germline ends came to 22 bases. This CDR3 region has 16 residues. From germline, CDR1 is SGHVS and CDR2 FQNEAQ. CDR3 DNA: TGTGCCAGCAGCCTACGTCCGGACAGAGCCCTCCACGTCCTGACTTTC. Translating it yields CASSLRPDRALHVLTF.

The V and J genes are TRBV5-1 and TRBJ1-1; TRBD1 is a possible D gene (6 bases). Germline V gene data show CDR1 as SGHRS and CDR2 as YFSETQ. With 5 bases removed from V and 6 bases from J, the gap between germline ends came to 14 bases. The CDR3 extends over 13 amino acids. CDR3 residues: CASRPTGSAEAFF. The CDR3 bases are TGCGCCAGCAGACCGACAGGATCCGCTGAAGCTTTCTTT.

The gene calls are TRBV5-5 and TRBJ1-3; no clear D gene. The germline V gene has CDR1 SGHKS and CDR2 YYEKEE (reference sequence). This CDR3 region has 16 residues. Trimming pared 4 bases from V and 0 bases from J, leaving 14 bases between. The CDR3 bases are TGTGCCAGCAGCCTTTTACTATCCTTCTCTGGAAACACCATATATTTT. It is translated as CASSLLLSFSGNTIYF.

The J gene is TRBJ2-3, the V gene TRBV4-2; 10 nucleotides agree with TRBD1. The CDR3 totals 17 residues. J gave up 4 bases and V 3 bases, and 10 bases lay outside the gene matches. Germline V gene data show CDR1 as LGHNA and CDR2 as YNFKEQ. CDR3 DNA: TGTGCCAGCAGCCAGTTAACCGGGACAGGGGTTTCAGATACGCAGTATTTT. Translation gives CASSQLTGTGVSDTQYF.

The chain combines TRBV28 with TRBJ1-6; D remains unclear. Trimming pared 4 bases from V and 9 bases from J, leaving 16 bases between. The germline CDR1 and CDR2 sequences are MDHEN and SYDVKM. There are 15 residues in the CDR3. The CDR3 coding sequence is TGTGCCAGCAGTTCTTTGGCCTCGGAGAGTTCACCCCTCCACTTT. Its protein product is CASSSLASESSPLHF.

This clone was detected a few times. This chain links TRBV18 with TRBJ1-1; D gene ambiguous. V shed 2 bases and J shed 2 bases, with 3 bases lying between them. Germline CDR1 reads KGHSH; CDR2 reads LQKENI. The CDR3 runs to 12 residues. The CDR3 nucleotides are TGTGCCAGCTCACCAGGCAACACTGAAGCTTTCTTT. As protein: CASSPGNTEAFF.

The genes are TRBV2 and TRBJ2-6; weak D call: TRBD2 (7 bases). With 7 bases removed from V and 3 bases from J, the gap between germline ends came to 16 bases. The CDR3 has 16 amino acids. Germline CDR1 and CDR2: SNHLY and FYNNEI. The CDR3 DNA sequence: TGTGCCAGCACAACGGGGGGCAGAGGTGGGGCCAACGTCCTGACTTTC. This sequence encodes CASTTGGRGGANVLTF.

The chain combines TRBV2 with TRBJ2-7; 7 bases line up with TRBD1. Per germline, CDR1 SNHLY and CDR2 FYNNEI. After removal of 2 bases from V and 0 bases from J, the junction contained 13 bases not matched to a gene. The CDR3 runs to 18 residues. The CDR3 DNA is TGTGCCAGCAGTGAATCTCGGGGAAGGGGGCCCCTCTCCTACGAGCAGTACTTC. Translated, it gives CASSESRGRGPLSYEQYF.

The chain couples TRBV6-1 to TRBJ1-6; 10 bases line up with TRBD1. V shed 2 bases and J 7 bases; nucleotides not matched to a gene: 5. Germline V gives CDR1 MNHNS, CDR2 SASEGT. The CDR3 has 16 residues. The CDR3 spells CASSEFGTGVNSPLHF. The DNA of the CDR3 is TGTGCCAGCAGTGAATTTGGGACAGGGGTAAATTCACCCCTCCACTTT.

This chain uses TRBV6-7 with TRBJ2-6; the match to TRBD1 covers 7 bases. TRBV6-7 is an ORF, and what it does is uncertain. This CDR3 contains 17 residues. Losses at the gene ends were 5 bases for V and 0 bases for J; bases not matched to a gene: 7. The CDR3 is CASSHGQACSGANVLTF. As DNA, the CDR3 is TGTGCCAGCAGTCACGGACAGGCCTGCTCTGGGGCCAACGTCCTGACTTTC.

The chain combines TRBV7-8 with TRBJ2-5; 12 bases agree with TRBD2. Germline CDR1 reads SGHVS; CDR2 reads FQNEAQ. The trim removed 5 bases at V and 1 base at J, leaving 5 bases unmatched. This CDR3 is 16 amino acids long. This chain's CDR3 is CASSLTTSGGQETQYF. For the CDR3, the DNA is TGTGCCAGCAGCCTTACGACTAGCGGGGGCCAAGAGACCCAGTACTTC. The full variable domain, with the rest looked up from reference TRBV7-8 and TRBJ2-5, is GAGVSQSPRYKVAKRGQDVALRCDPISGHVSLFWYQQALGQGPEFLTYFQNEAQLDKSGLPSDRFFAERPEGSVSTLKIQRTQQEDSAVYLCASSLTTSGGQETQYFGPGTRLLVL.

This chain joins TRBV28 and TRBJ1-4, with D perhaps TRBD1 (5 bases). Deletions cut 3 bases from V and 5 bases from J, with 10 bases between. Germline CDR1 reads MDHEN; CDR2 reads SYDVKM. The CDR3 loop spans 14 amino acids. The CDR3 protein is CASSFWAGNEKLFF. The CDR3 nucleotides are TGTGCCAGCAGTTTCTGGGCAGGGAATGAAAAACTGTTTTTT.

The gene calls are TRBV5-6 and TRBJ1-1; TRBD1 aligns across 7 bases. The CDR3 sequence is 13 residues long. CDR1 and CDR2 from the germline V gene are SGHDT and YYEEEE. Losses at the gene ends were 4 bases for V and 0 bases for J; bases not matched to a gene: 0. The CDR3 spells CASSTGVNTEAFF. The DNA of the CDR3 is TGTGCCAGCAGCACAGGGGTGAACACTGAAGCTTTCTTT. The full variable domain, with the rest looked up from reference TRBV5-6 and TRBJ1-1, is DAGVTQSPTHLIKTRGQQVTLRCSPKSGHDTVSWYQQALGQGPQFIFQYYEEEERQRGNFPDRFSGHQFPNYSSELNVNALLLGDSALYLCASSTGVNTEAFFGQGTRLTVV.

This rearrangement joins TRBV29-1 to TRBJ2-3; TRBD2 aligns across 9 bases. Germline V gives CDR1 SQVTM, CDR2 ANQGSEA. V shed 6 bases, J shed 2 bases, and the junction held 15 bases outside the gene matches. This CDR3 is 17 amino acids long. The DNA for the CDR3 is TGCAGCGTGCTCCGACCCCTACTAGCGGGCCCCACAGATACGCAGTATTTT. Protein: CSVLRPLLAGPTDTQYF.

This clone occurred once. The chain has TRBV6-1 and TRBJ2-3; D might be TRBD2 (6 bases). CDR3 length equals 13 residues. Germline CDR1 is MNHNS and CDR2 is SASEGT. V was trimmed by 6 bases and J by 1 base, leaving 8 bases between them. Here the CDR3 reads CASRGGGTDTQYF. CDR3 in DNA: TGTGCCAGCAGGGGAGGAGGCACAGATACGCAGTATTTT.

The chain uses TRBV28 and TRBJ1-1; D is possibly TRBD1 (5 bases). CDR3 length: 13 amino acids. Trimming cost V 8 bases and J 1 base, with 11 bases left between them. CDR1 is MDHEN and CDR2 is SYDVKM in the germline V gene. The CDR3 reads CASLNRGNTEAFF. DNA of the CDR3: TGTGCCAGCCTGAATAGGGGGAACACTGAAGCTTTCTTT.

The chain couples TRBV9 to TRBJ2-1, with a weak D call TRBD2 (6 bases). In germline, CDR1 is SGDLS, CDR2 YYNGEE. CDR3 length: 14 amino acids. Trimming took 3 bases from V and 7 from J, leaving 14 bases between them. In DNA form, the CDR3 reads TGTGCCAGCAGCGCGGTGGGGGGTTTAAATGAGCAGTTCTTC. Protein product: CASSAVGGLNEQFF.

The chain uses TRBV19 and TRBJ1-5; 10 bases map to TRBD1. The CDR3 is 16 residues long. V was clipped by 4 bases and J by 5 bases; unmatched bases: 8. CDR1 LNHDA and CDR2 SQIVND come from the germline V gene (reference sequence). In nucleotides, the CDR3 is TGTGCCAGTAGTACCTGGACAGGGGGTTCTGATCAGCCCCAGCATTTT. This codes for CASSTWTGGSDQPQHF.

This rearrangement joins TRBV6-5 to TRBJ2-5, with D unresolved. This CDR3 contains 13 residues. V lost 2 bases, J lost 5 bases, and 9 bases lay in between. Germline lookup yields CDR1 MNHEY and CDR2 SVGAGI. CDR3 in DNA: TGTGCCAGCAGTTACCAGGTTCGGGAGACCCAGTACTTC. Protein: CASSYQVRETQYF.

V and J are TRBV7-9 and TRBJ1-1; D remains unclear. The V gene lost 6 bases and the J gene lost 5 bases, with 16 bases spanning the gap. Germline V gene sequence: CDR1 SEHNR, CDR2 FQNEAQ (reference sequence). This CDR3 has 14 amino acids. The CDR3 region is CASSSTGWRTEAFF. CDR3 in DNA: TGTGCCAGCAGTTCAACCGGGTGGAGAACTGAAGCTTTCTTT.

The V and J genes are TRBV19 and TRBJ2-2; D is perhaps TRBD2 (6 bases). V was shortened by 5 bases and J by 0 bases, with 13 bases between the two germline ends. Germline V gene data show CDR1 as LNHDA and CDR2 as SQIVND (reference sequence). This CDR3 region has 16 residues. The CDR3 DNA reads TGTGCCAGTAGTCTTCTGGGAGGCACGAACACCGGGGAGCTGTTTTTT. Translating it yields CASSLLGGTNTGELFF.

Note on this clone: The sample has other DNA sequences that encode this CDR3 too. The genes are TRBV4-2 and TRBJ2-7; 7 bases line up with TRBD2. J lost 4 bases, V lost 0 bases, and 12 bases had no gene match. From germline, CDR1 is LGHNA and CDR2 YNFKEQ. CDR3 length: 17 residues. In DNA form, the CDR3 reads TGTGCCAGCAGCCAAGAATCGAGGACCAGCGGGAATTACGAGCAGTACTTC. Translated, it gives CASSQESRTSGNYEQYF.

The J gene is TRBJ2-7, the V gene TRBV5-4, with 7 positions matching TRBD2. The CDR3 sequence is 15 residues long. The V and J ends lost 0 bases and 4 bases, in that order; junction bases with no gene match: 7. Germline CDR1 and CDR2: SGHNT and YYREEE (reference sequence). The CDR3 DNA sequence: TGTGCCAGCAGCTTGGCAGGCGGGAGAAATTACGAGCAGTACTTC. Amino acid sequence: CASSLAGGRNYEQYF.

This clone was seen just once. This sequence joins TRBV6-1 and TRBJ2-7, with D hard to call. CDR3 length equals 12 residues. The V end lost 6 bases, the J end lost 3 bases, and 9 bases lay between the germline ends. CDR1 MNHNS and CDR2 SASEGT come from the germline V gene. The CDR3 loop reads CASRQDYYEQYF. The DNA for the CDR3 is TGTGCCAGCAGGCAGGATTACTACGAGCAGTACTTC.

A note on this clone: An end of the junction does not agree with germline; a read error may underlie this. The rearrangement uses TRBV5-4 and TRBJ1-1; no clear D gene. CDR3 length equals 14 residues. Germline V lookup: CDR1 SGHNT, CDR2 YYREEE (reference sequence). The chain's CDR3 is CTSRKWGANTEAFF. The CDR3 DNA follows: TGTACCAGCAGAAAATGGGGAGCGAACACTGAAGCTTTCTTT. The full variable domain, in which reference TRBV5-4 and TRBJ1-1 provide the parts outside the CDR3, is ETGVTQSPTHLIKTRGQQVTLRCSSQSGHNTVSWYQQALGQGPQFIFQYYREEENGRGNFPPRFSGLQFPNYSSELNVNALELDDSALYLCTSRKWGANTEAFFGQGTRLTVV.

The chain couples TRBV10-2 to TRBJ2-7; weak D call: TRBD2 (6 bases). Trimming took off 7 bases at V and 1 base at J, with 8 bases between the two ends. CDR3 size: 12 residues. Germline CDR1 WSHSY, CDR2 SAAADI. CDR3 loop: CASIGSSYEQYF. CDR3 DNA: TGCGCCAGCATCGGGAGTTCCTACGAGCAGTACTTC.

Concerning this clone itself: Because the CDR3 is missing its conserved closing phenylalanine or tryptophan, this is likely a read error. The limits of the CDR3 on the DNA are not certain, so only TCRdb's listed CDR3 is given. The genes are TRBV6-1 and TRBJ2-7; TRBD2 is the table's D call, not checked against the DNA. The CDR3 is 11 residues long, counting both termini. Germline V CDR1 and CDR2: MNHNS, SASEGT. The CDR3 here is CASSEVGLARY.

The chain has TRBV30 and TRBJ2-7, with 8 bases fitting TRBD1. Germline CDR1 and CDR2: GTSNPN and SVGIG (reference sequence). The V and J ends lost 2 bases and 5 bases, in that order; junction bases with no gene match: 8. The CDR3 is 14 amino acids. CDR3 sequence: CAWSLTGTGDEQYF. The DNA for the CDR3 is TGTGCCTGGAGTTTGACCGGGACAGGCGACGAGCAGTACTTC.

This chain uses TRBV28 with TRBJ2-3; TRBD1 matches at 7 bases. The V segment lost 7 bases and the J segment 2 bases; nucleotides outside the gene matches: 6. From germline, CDR1 is MDHEN and CDR2 SYDVKM. The CDR3 has 14 residues. The CDR3 loop is CASTGQSFTDTQYF. The CDR3 DNA is TGTGCCAGCACGGGACAGAGCTTCACAGATACGCAGTATTTT.

This chain joins TRBV2 and TRBJ1-4; D possibly corresponds to TRBD1 (6 bases). Germline V gene sequence: CDR1 SNHLY, CDR2 FYNNEI. V was clipped by 5 bases and J by 7 bases, with 17 bases between them. The CDR3 has 15 amino acids. The CDR3 spells CASSIPQGTAEKLFF. CDR3 nucleotide sequence: TGTGCCAGCAGTATCCCACAGGGAACGGCTGAAAAACTGTTTTTT.

The chain is built from TRBV30 and TRBJ2-3; D gene uncertain. The CDR3 runs to 12 residues. Germline values: CDR1 GTSNPN, CDR2 SVGIG (reference sequence). Trimming stripped 4 bases from V and 3 bases from J, with 8 bases between. CDR3 in amino acids: CAWTGSTDTQYF. The CDR3 coding sequence is TGTGCCTGGACCGGTTCTACAGATACGCAGTATTTT.